Listed below are T cell receptor beta chains from one sample, sequenced in a study of T cells in pancreatic ductal adenocarcinoma. Generated by immunoSEQ multiplex PCR, the TCRdb table keeps only in-frame clones and is missing some. The table includes thousands of clones, approximately 73% detected once. Sequencing input: pancreatic tumor tissue. The receptor source for this set is a human donor with pancreatic ductal adenocarcinoma. CDR3s include the opening cysteine and the closing phenylalanine or tryptophan. D genes are given only for firm matches. A row's size may be missing; if present it is once, few, many or a size class.

>NA|TRBJ2-2|TRBV2|NA
TGTGCCAGCAGTATCCAACAGGGTCCCGGGGAGCTGTTTTTT
CASSIQQGPGELFF
>NA|TRBJ2-5|TRBV19|NA
TGTGCCAGTAGTATGGGCAGGCAAGAGACCCAGTACTTC
CASSMGRQETQYF
>NA|TRBJ2-2|TRBV7-8|NA
TGTGCCAGCACTTCGTTCAGCTCCCCTGAAGGCGCCGGGGAGCTGTTTTTT
CASTSFSSPEGAGELFF
>NA|TRBJ2-2|TRBV5-1|NA
TGCGCCAGCAGCTTGGCCCCAGGGACCGAGAGGACCGGGGAGCTGTTTTTT
CASSLAPGTERTGELFF
>NA|TRBJ1-5|TRBV5-8|NA
TGTGCCAGCAGCTTGGGTCAGGAAATTGGCAATCAGCCCCAGCATTTT
CASSLGQEIGNQPQHF
>NA|TRBJ2-3|TRBV5-1|NA
TGCGCCAGCAGTCCCTACGGGGTGAAAACAGATACGCAGTATTTT
CASSPYGVKTDTQYF
>NA|TRBJ2-7|TRBV6-1|NA
TGTGCCAGCAGCCGGGACCCTATCTACGAGCAGTACTTC
CASSRDPIYEQYF
>TRBD1|TRBJ1-6|TRBV5-1|NA
TGCGCCAGCAGCCCCCGGGTAGACAGGGGAGGTTCACCCCTCCACTTT
CASSPRVDRGGSPLHF
>TRBD1|TRBJ2-1|TRBV4-2|once
TGTGCCAGCAGCCAAGACCGAGCGGAGCTAGCAGGGGGTGAGCAGTTCTTC
CASSQDRAELAGGEQFF
>NA|TRBJ2-7|TRBV7-2|NA
TGTGCCAGCAGCTTTGAACTCTACGAGCAGTACTTC
CASSFELYEQYF
>TRBD1|TRBJ1-4|TRBV4-2|NA
TGTGCCAGCAGCCAAGATGGGGGACAGGGTGAAAAACTGTTTTTT
CASSQDGGQGEKLFF
>TRBD1|TRBJ1-4|TRBV30|large
TGTGCCTGGAGTAGGGGGACAGGGCCAACTAATGAAAAACTGTTTTTT
CAWSRGTGPTNEKLFF
>TRBD1|TRBJ2-7|TRBV6-5|NA
TGTGCCAGCAGTTGGGACAGCTACGAGCAGTACTTC
CASSWDSYEQYF
>TRBD2|TRBJ2-5|TRBV7-9|NA
TGTGCCAGCAGCTTAGATCTAGCGGGAGTTCAAGAGACCCAGTACTTC
CASSLDLAGVQETQYF